This T cell receptor (beta chain) comes out of a study of CD8 T cells in Susac syndrome. Trimming stripped 5 bases from V and 10 bases from J, with 14 bases between. The CDR3 covers 13 residues. Germline loops: CDR1 LNHDA, CDR2 SQIVND (reference sequence). Reverse transcription of about 0.45 to 1 ug RNA was carried out with random hexamers. The TCR beta CDR3 was amplified by immunoSEQ multiplex PCR across 54 Vbeta, 13 Jbeta. TCRdb processed the immunoSEQ multiplex PCR reads anew with MiXCR; each CDR3 protein has one entry. Of a few hundred thousand distinct CDR3 sequences listed, roughly 95% are singletons. The TEMRA cells underwent FACS enrichment, while the CD8+ and CD4+ T cells underwent negative isolation.

The TCR comes from a human donor with multiple sclerosis. The specimen sequenced was CD4+ T cells from PBMCs. The chain is built from TRBV19 and TRBJ2-2, with D uncertain. The CDR3 region is CASSFYPGAELFF. The CDR3 DNA reads TGTGCCAGTAGTTTCTATCCGGGTGCGGAGCTGTTTTTT.